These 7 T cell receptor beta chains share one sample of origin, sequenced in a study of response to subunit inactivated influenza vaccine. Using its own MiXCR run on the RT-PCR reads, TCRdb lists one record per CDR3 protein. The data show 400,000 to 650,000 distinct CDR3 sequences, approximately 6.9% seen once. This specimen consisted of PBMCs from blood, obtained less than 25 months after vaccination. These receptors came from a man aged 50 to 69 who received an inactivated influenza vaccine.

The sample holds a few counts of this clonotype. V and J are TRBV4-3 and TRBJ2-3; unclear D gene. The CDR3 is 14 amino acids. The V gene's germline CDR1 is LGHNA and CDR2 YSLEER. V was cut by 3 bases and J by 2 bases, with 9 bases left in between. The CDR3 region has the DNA TGCGCCAGCAGCCATGGTAGTGCCACAGATACGCAGTATTTT. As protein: CASSHGSATDTQYF.

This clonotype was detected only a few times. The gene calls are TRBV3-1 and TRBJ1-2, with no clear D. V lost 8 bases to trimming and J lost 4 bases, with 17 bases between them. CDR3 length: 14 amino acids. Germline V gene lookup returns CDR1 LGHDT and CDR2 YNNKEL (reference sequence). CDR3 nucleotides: TGTGCCAGCTCTTCTGTACTTTTGGGCTATGGCTACACCTTC. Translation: CASSSVLLGYGYTF.

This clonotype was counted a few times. Here the CDR3 reads CASSLALGEQYF. In nucleotides, the CDR3 is TGTGCCAGCAGCTTAGCCCTCGGCGAGCAGTACTTC. This sequence joins TRBV7-9 and TRBJ2-7; no clear D gene. The CDR3 length is 12 residues. V was shortened by 0 bases and J by 6 bases, with 6 bases between the two germline ends. Per germline, CDR1 SEHNR and CDR2 FQNEAQ (reference sequence).

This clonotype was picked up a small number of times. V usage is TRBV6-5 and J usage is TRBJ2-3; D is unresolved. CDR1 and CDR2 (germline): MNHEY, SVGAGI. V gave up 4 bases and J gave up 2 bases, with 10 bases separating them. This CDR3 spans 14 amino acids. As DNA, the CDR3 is TGTGCCAGCAGTTTTGGTGCAAACACAGATACGCAGTATTTT. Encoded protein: CASSFGANTDTQYF.

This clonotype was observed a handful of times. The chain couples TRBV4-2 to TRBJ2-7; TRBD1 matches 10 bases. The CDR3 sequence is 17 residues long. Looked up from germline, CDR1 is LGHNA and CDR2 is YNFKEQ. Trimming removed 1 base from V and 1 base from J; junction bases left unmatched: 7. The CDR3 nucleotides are TGTGCCAGCAGCCAAGGCGGGACAGGGGCCTATTCCTACGAGCAGTACTTC. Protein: CASSQGGTGAYSYEQYF.

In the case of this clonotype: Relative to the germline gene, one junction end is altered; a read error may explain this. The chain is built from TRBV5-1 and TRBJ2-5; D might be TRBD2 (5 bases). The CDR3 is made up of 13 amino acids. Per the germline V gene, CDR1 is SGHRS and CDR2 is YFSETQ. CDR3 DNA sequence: TGCGCCACCAGCGGTGGGATCCAAGAGACCCAGTACTTC. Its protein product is CATSGGIQETQYF.

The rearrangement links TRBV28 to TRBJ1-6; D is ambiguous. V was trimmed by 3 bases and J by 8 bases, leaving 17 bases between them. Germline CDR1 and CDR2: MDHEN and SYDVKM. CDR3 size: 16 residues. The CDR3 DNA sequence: TGTGCCAGCAGTTTTTTTCGGGCTTCAAGGCATTCACCCCTCCACTTT. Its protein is CASSFFRASRHSPLHF.